A selection of T cell receptor beta chains follows, all from one sample in a study of T cells in localized non-small cell lung cancer. Sequencing was performed with immunoSEQ multiplex PCR; in TCRdb, only in-frame clones are kept and a portion is missing. The sample records nearly 35,000 clones, approximately 91% being singletons. The specimen comprised peripheral blood, sampled before any cancer treatment. These receptors were taken from a woman aged 40-70 years with stage I lung adenocarcinoma. CDR3s include the opening cysteine and the closing phenylalanine or tryptophan. The D gene is left open where the match is weak. Clone size appears in some rows only: once, few, many, or a class for an expanded clone.

j_call | v_call | clone_size | d_call | cdr3_aa | cdr3_nt
TRBJ1-1 | TRBV10-2 | . | TRBD1 | CASVLSGGVLSEAFF | TGCGCCAGCGTCCTGTCAGGGGGCGTTCTTTCTGAAGCTTTCTTT
TRBJ2-3 | TRBV19 | once | TRBD2 | CATLAGGRFTDTQYF | TGTGCCACCCTAGCGGGGGGGCGGTTCACAGATACGCAGTATTTT
TRBJ2-5 | TRBV27 | . | TRBD1 | CASSSGTGGVETQYF | TGTGCCAGCAGTTCCGGGACAGGGGGCGTAGAGACCCAGTACTTC
TRBJ1-1 | TRBV14 | . | . | CASSSALPNTEAFF | TGTGCCAGCAGCTCGGCGCTCCCGAACACTGAAGCTTTCTTT
TRBJ1-5 | TRBV7-6 | . | . | CASSLGANQPQHF | TGTGCCAGCAGCTTAGGCGCCAATCAGCCCCAGCATTTT
TRBJ2-5 | TRBV5-4 | . | TRBD2 | CASSGTSGAFQETQYF | TGTGCCAGCAGCGGGACTAGCGGGGCCTTCCAAGAGACCCAGTACTTC
TRBJ1-3 | TRBV5-1 | . | . | CASRPTGSGNTIYF | TGCGCCAGCAGACCAACAGGCTCTGGAAACACCATATATTTT
TRBJ2-1 | TRBV6-5 | . | . | CASSTPPTVLQFF | TGTGCCAGCAGTACCCCCCCCACTGTGTTACAGTTCTTC
TRBJ1-1 | TRBV6-1 | . | . | CASRPGPTNTEAFF | TGTGCCAGCAGACCCGGACCGACGAACACTGAAGCTTTCTTT
TRBJ1-6 | TRBV5-8 | . | . | CASRLRVAGSPLHF | TGTGCCAGCAGATTGCGGGTGGCGGGTTCACCCCTCCACTTT
TRBJ2-3 | TRBV7-3 | . | TRBD2 | CASSLTPGLAGGPTDTQYF | TGTGCCAGCAGCTTAACCCCGGGACTAGCGGGAGGTCCCACAGATACGCAGTATTTT
TRBJ2-7 | TRBV7-9 | . | . | CASSRAGTGHHEQYF | TGTGCCAGCAGCCGAGCCGGGACCGGGCACCACGAGCAGTACTTC
TRBJ1-1 | TRBV5-6 | . | . | CASSLYRVGYTEAFF | TGTGCCAGCAGCTTGTACCGAGTAGGGTACACTGAAGCTTTCTTT
TRBJ2-7 | TRBV11-3 | . | TRBD1 | CASSLTGGNYEQYF | TGTGCCAGCAGCTTGACAGGGGGCAACTACGAGCAGTACTTC
TRBJ2-2 | TRBV21-1 | . | . | CASSQAGVSGELFF | TGTGCCAGCAGCCAGGCGGGGGTATCCGGGGAGCTGTTTTTT
TRBJ1-3 | TRBV19 | . | TRBD1 | CASSRTGTSGNTIYF | TGTGCCAGTAGCCGGACAGGGACTTCTGGAAACACCATATATTTT
TRBJ1-4 | TRBV6-5 | once | . | CASSSLGKLFF | TGTGCCAGCAGTTCTCTTGGAAAACTGTTTTTT
TRBJ1-1 | TRBV19 | . | TRBD1 | CASSTGQYTEAFF | TGTGCCAGTAGTACGGGACAGTACACTGAAGCTTTCTTT
TRBJ1-1 | TRBV5-5 | . | . | CASSPDVDAKAFF | TGTGCCAGCAGCCCGGACGTCGACGCTAAAGCTTTCTTT
TRBJ1-1 | TRBV18 | . | TRBD1 | CASSPGQGGITEAFF | TGTGCCAGCTCACCGGGACAGGGGGGCATCACTGAAGCTTTCTTT
TRBJ2-5 | TRBV5-1 | once | TRBD2 | CASSPLPGLAGQETQYF | TGCGCCAGCAGCCCGCTGCCGGGACTAGCGGGACAAGAGACCCAGTACTTC
TRBJ2-2 | TRBV5-1 | . | . | CASSPGQKNTGELFF | TGCGCCAGCAGCCCGGGACAAAAGAACACCGGGGAGCTGTTTTTT
TRBJ2-1 | TRBV16 | . | . | CASSQFPTPRGNEQFF | TGTGCCAGCAGCCAATTTCCCACACCCCGGGGTAATGAGCAGTTCTTC
TRBJ2-1 | TRBV5-1 | . | TRBD2 | CASSFYSGGDNEQFF | TGCGCCAGCAGCTTTTATAGCGGGGGTGACAATGAGCAGTTCTTC
TRBJ2-7 | TRBV28 | . | . | CASNDPGSSYEQYF | TGTGCCAGCAATGACCCGGGAAGCTCCTACGAGCAGTACTTC
TRBJ2-1 | TRBV11-3 | . | TRBD2 | CASKAGGFEGAHEQFF | TGTGCCAGCAAAGCGGGGGGCTTCGAGGGGGCCCATGAGCAGTTCTTC
TRBJ1-5 | TRBV30 | once | . | CASRKGKGVNQPQHF | TGTGCCTCAAGGAAGGGGAAAGGGGTTAATCAGCCCCAGCATTTT
TRBJ1-3 | TRBV21-1 | . | . | CASSKALGDPGNTIYF | TGTGCCAGCAGCAAAGCGCTAGGGGATCCTGGAAACACCATATATTTT
TRBJ1-3 | TRBV6-6 | . | . | CASSLTGHRNTIYF | TGTGCCAGCAGTTTAACGGGACATCGAAACACCATATATTTT
TRBJ2-7 | TRBV9 | . | . | CASSVGGAGMFYEQYF | TGTGCCAGCAGCGTAGGAGGGGCAGGGATGTTCTACGAGCAGTACTTC
TRBJ1-4 | TRBV15 | . | . | CATSRVPEKGEKLFF | TGTGCCACCAGCAGAGTCCCGGAGAAGGGTGAAAAACTGTTTTTT
TRBJ1-2 | TRBV5-6 | . | . | CASSLAYSSYGYTF | TGTGCCAGCAGCTTGGCCTACAGCAGCTATGGCTACACCTTC
TRBJ2-3 | TRBV6-5 | . | . | CASSYRKSTDTQYF | TGTGCCAGCAGTTACAGGAAGAGCACAGATACGCAGTATTTT
TRBJ1-2 | TRBV28 | . | TRBD1 | CASSRTDRADGYTF | TGTGCCAGCAGTCGCACGGACAGGGCGGATGGCTACACCTTC
TRBJ1-1 | TRBV6-6 | once | . | CASSYNRNTEAFF | TGTGCCAGCAGTTACAACAGAAACACTGAAGCTTTCTTT
TRBJ2-3 | TRBV5-5 | . | . | CASSLGPGSTDTQYF | TGTGCCAGCAGCTTAGGGCCAGGCTCGACAGATACGCAGTATTTT
TRBJ1-2 | TRBV27 | . | . | CASSLGTNYGYTF | TGTGCCAGCAGTTTGGGGACTAACTATGGCTACACCTTC